These T cell receptor beta chains were read from a single sample in a study of shared clonotypes between healthy human individuals. Some clones are missing from TCRdb's copy, which holds only in-frame ones; the method was immunoSEQ multiplex PCR. The sample includes roughly 1,800,000 clones, roughly 94% of them seen just once. Sequenced sample: naive CD8+ T cells sorted from blood. Every receptor here comes from a man between 18 and 35 years old in good health. The CDR3 runs from the conserved cysteine through the conserved F or W. A D gene is named only where the DNA matches it firmly. The size field is filled for only some rows; it gives once, few, many or a size class.

D gene	clone size	V gene	J gene	CDR3 protein	CDR3 DNA
NA	NA	TRBV4-1	TRBJ2-7	CASSQEDVGSYEQYF	TGCGCCAGCAGCCAAGAAGACGTCGGCTCCTACGAGCAGTACTTC
NA	NA	TRBV5-4	TRBJ2-7	CASSLLSYTQNEQYF	TGTGCCAGCAGCTTGCTGTCTTATACTCAGAACGAGCAGTACTTC
NA	NA	TRBV7-9	TRBJ2-3	CASSFGEDTQYF	TGTGCCAGCAGCTTCGGGGAGGATACGCAGTATTTT
TRBD2	NA	TRBV6-6	TRBJ2-7	CASTYGGGSEQYF	TGTGCCAGCACCTACGGAGGCGGGAGCGAGCAGTACTTC
NA	NA	TRBV11-2	TRBJ2-5	CASSLGGQETQYF	TGTGCCAGCAGCTTAGGCGGCCAAGAGACCCAGTACTTC
NA	NA	TRBV11-3	TRBJ2-1	CASSGDSSYNEQFF	TGTGCCAGCAGCGGTGACAGCTCCTACAATGAGCAGTTCTTC
TRBD1	NA	TRBV5-4	TRBJ2-1	CASSDPGQGAYEQFF	TGTGCCAGCAGCGACCCGGGACAGGGGGCGTATGAGCAGTTCTTC
NA	NA	TRBV30	TRBJ1-5	CAWSVRAEHQPQHF	TGTGCCTGGAGTGTAAGGGCAGAACATCAGCCCCAGCATTTT
NA	NA	TRBV27	TRBJ2-3	CASSFAPGAGTQYF	TGTGCCAGCAGTTTCGCGCCCGGGGCGGGTACGCAGTATTTT
TRBD2	NA	TRBV19	TRBJ2-2	CASIPFAAGGPTGELFF	TGTGCCAGTATCCCCTTTGCAGCGGGGGGTCCCACCGGGGAGCTGTTTTTT
TRBD1	NA	TRBV5-1	TRBJ1-1	CASRQGQGTEAFF	TGCGCCAGCAGGCAAGGACAGGGCACTGAAGCTTTCTTT
NA	NA	TRBV4-1	TRBJ1-2	CASSQERAEGYTF	TGCGCCAGCAGCCAAGAGAGGGCCGAAGGCTACACCTTC
NA	NA	TRBV5-5	TRBJ2-7	CASSLLDHEQYF	TGTGCCAGCAGCTTGTTAGATCACGAGCAGTACTTC
NA	NA	TRBV2	TRBJ2-7	CASSVLAYEQYF	TGTGCCAGCAGTGTCCTAGCCTACGAGCAGTACTTC
NA	NA	TRBV11-3	TRBJ2-7	CASSLTSAAYEQYF	TGTGCCAGCAGCCTTACCAGCGCGGCCTACGAGCAGTACTTC
NA	NA	TRBV25-1	TRBJ1-3	CASSGTGRGNTIYF	TGTGCCAGCAGTGGCACGGGCAGAGGAAACACCATATATTTT
NA	NA	TRBV4-1	TRBJ2-5	CASSQRIQETQYF	TGCGCCAGCAGCCAACGGATACAAGAGACCCAGTACTTC
NA	NA	TRBV9	TRBJ2-1	CASSVQGGLYNEQFF	TGTGCCAGCAGCGTACAGGGGGGCTTGTACAATGAGCAGTTCTTC
NA	NA	TRBV10-2	TRBJ2-7	CASRKPNFDEQYF	TGCGCCAGCAGGAAGCCCAATTTCGACGAGCAGTACTTC
TRBD2	NA	TRBV5-1	TRBJ2-7	CASSLGLATRSDYEQYF	TGCGCCAGCAGCTTGGGACTAGCGACAAGAAGTGACTACGAGCAGTACTTC
NA	few	TRBV9	TRBJ1-2	CASSVGLGDHGYTF	TGTGCCAGCAGCGTAGGTTTAGGGGATCATGGCTACACCTTC
NA	NA	TRBV5-1	TRBJ1-1	CASSLAQGMNTEAFF	TGCGCCAGCAGCTTGGCTCAGGGTATGAACACTGAAGCTTTCTTT
NA	NA	TRBV5-1	TRBJ1-1	CASSLEAGRTEAFF	TGCGCCAGCAGCTTGGAGGCAGGGAGGACTGAAGCTTTCTTT
NA	NA	TRBV25-1	TRBJ2-5	CASSYTGNLGETQYF	TGTGCCAGCAGTTATACAGGGAATTTGGGAGAGACCCAGTACTTC
NA	NA	TRBV30	TRBJ1-6	CAWTPRGFGNSPLHF	TGTGCCTGGACCCCCCGGGGGTTTGGGAATTCACCCCTCCACTTT
NA	NA	TRBV27	TRBJ1-1	CASSLSNRVTEAFF	TGTGCCAGCAGTTTATCGAACAGGGTCACTGAAGCTTTCTTT
TRBD1	NA	TRBV28	TRBJ1-1	CASSLMGSGGENTEAFF	TGTGCCAGCAGTTTAATGGGGTCAGGGGGCGAGAACACTGAAGCTTTCTTT
NA	NA	TRBV11-2	TRBJ2-7	CASSLEQGVSYEQYF	TGTGCCAGCAGCTTAGAGCAGGGAGTCTCCTACGAGCAGTACTTC
NA	NA	TRBV7-9	TRBJ2-7	CASSSPGGATYEQYF	TGTGCCAGCAGCTCCCCCGGCGGGGCCACCTACGAGCAGTACTTC
NA	NA	TRBV28	TRBJ1-2	CASSSGTPSGGYTF	TGTGCCAGCAGTTCCGGGACTCCATCGGGTGGCTACACCTTC
TRBD2	NA	TRBV6-5	TRBJ2-3	CAARLAEHTDTQYF	TGTGCCGCCCGACTAGCGGAGCACACAGATACGCAGTATTTT
NA	NA	TRBV10-2	TRBJ2-1	CASSEEGSLYNEQFF	TGCGCCAGCAGTGAGGAGGGGTCCCTCTACAATGAGCAGTTCTTC
NA	NA	TRBV5-1	TRBJ2-3	CASRVWADTQYF	TGCGCCAGCAGGGTCTGGGCAGATACGCAGTATTTT
TRBD1	NA	TRBV5-5	TRBJ2-7	CASSSGGTPYEQYF	TGTGCCAGCAGTTCAGGGGGAACTCCCTACGAGCAGTACTTC
NA	NA	TRBV7-3	TRBJ2-7	CASSKDYTYEQYF	TGTGCCAGCAGCAAAGACTATACCTACGAGCAGTACTTC
NA	NA	TRBV2	TRBJ2-7	CASLDGRLFYEQYF	TGTGCCAGCCTGGACGGGCGCTTGTTCTACGAGCAGTACTTC
TRBD1	NA	TRBV7-9	TRBJ2-7	CASSLVGGGYEQYF	TGTGCCAGCAGCTTAGTAGGGGGCGGTTACGAGCAGTACTTC
NA	NA	TRBV27	TRBJ1-1	CASHELGNTEAFF	TGTGCCAGCCACGAACTGGGGAACACTGAAGCTTTCTTT
NA	NA	TRBV13	TRBJ2-7	CASSLSTGPTYEQYF	TGTGCCAGCAGCTTATCAACGGGACCGACCTACGAGCAGTACTTC
TRBD2	NA	TRBV30	TRBJ2-7	CAWERGAYEQYF	TGTGCCTGGGAGCGGGGGGCATACGAGCAGTACTTC
TRBD1	NA	TRBV6-1	TRBJ1-3	CASSGDRGRSSGNTIYF	TGTGCCAGCAGTGGGGACAGGGGGCGAAGCTCTGGAAACACCATATATTTT
TRBD1	NA	TRBV28	TRBJ1-2	CASSFRDSSLPDYGYTF	TGTGCCAGCAGTTTCCGGGACAGTTCCCTTCCGGACTATGGCTACACCTTC